Below, one T cell receptor beta chain is given with its context. Methods used by the authors: Using reference gene primer amplification, nucleated cell counts were estimated. Assay used: immunoSEQ multiplex PCR; TCRdb lists only in-frame clones, some missing. The DNA gave D and trimming, while V, J and clone size come from that table. The table has about 180,000 clones, 80% to 90% seen once. The sample comes from a study of blood T cell repertoires in COVID-19. Across the study: Whether acute or convalescent, the COVID-19 samples came from the United States, Italy and Spain. PBMCs, B-cell-depleted T cells, or T cells were the source of the cDNA or gDNA that made up the material.

Sequenced input: peripheral blood. The clonotype comes from a human donor with active or convalescent COVID-19. The donor label of this sample is uncertain.

CDR3 nucleotides: TGTGCCAGTACTAAAAGGCAGGGATCGACTGAAGCTTTCTTT. It is translated as CASTKRQGSTEAFF. V gene TRBV19 combines with J gene TRBJ1-1, with TRBD1 as a possible D gene (5 bases). CDR1 LNHDA and CDR2 SQIVND come from the germline V gene (reference sequence). This CDR3 is 14 amino acids long. With 7 bases removed from V and 5 bases from J, the gap between germline ends came to 17 bases.